These 25 T cell receptor beta chains originate from one sample sequenced in a study of vaccination and CD4 T cells after COVID-19. Time point in this sample: late sampling 161 to 241 days after vaccination in a few convalescent patients. Treatment: roughly ten-day PBMC culture with coronavirus spike peptide pools or control peptides (ViraFEST assay). With the Oncomine TCR Beta short-read assay, DNA from cultured CD4+ T cells was sequenced. TCRdb reprocessed the PCR reads with MiXCR, giving one entry per CDR3 protein. The sample consists of tens of thousands of distinct CDR3 sequences, 30% to 45% of them appearing once. What these receptors recognize is not known. The sample was CD4+ T cells from blood, cultured in vitro, taken about 7 months after SARS-CoV-2 vaccination. The receptor source for this set is a human donor who had recovered from COVID-19.

V is TRBV19 and J is TRBJ2-5, with TRBD1 as a possible D gene (5 bases). Looked up from germline, CDR1 is LNHDA and CDR2 is SQIVND (reference sequence). This CDR3 has 16 amino acids. V lost 1 base, J lost 2 bases, and 14 bases lay in between. The CDR3 loop reads CASSIGGQPLQETQYF. CDR3 nucleotides: TGTGCCAGTAGTATAGGGGGCCAGCCACTACAAGAGACCCAGTACTTC.

The V call is TRBV7-2, the J call TRBJ1-5, with D uncertain. Trimming cost V 3 bases and J 4 bases, with 13 bases left between them. CDR1 and CDR2 from the germline V gene are SGHTA and FQGNSA. This CDR3 spans 15 amino acids. The CDR3 is CASSFDGKINQPQHF. DNA of the CDR3: TGTGCCAGCAGCTTCGACGGCAAAATTAATCAGCCCCAGCATTTT.

The J gene is TRBJ2-7, the V gene TRBV6-2 or TRBV6-3; TRBD1 matches 7 bases. This CDR3 comprises 13 residues. Germline V gene data show CDR1 as MNHEY and CDR2 as SVGEGT. Trimming removed 5 bases from V and 3 bases from J; junction bases left unmatched: 4. Here the CDR3 DNA reads TGTGCCAGCAGTGGGAGACAGGGCTACGAGCAGTACTTC. This translates into CASSGRQGYEQYF.

This chain connects TRBV20-1 to TRBJ1-1, with TRBD1 as a possible D gene (5 bases). The CDR3 contains 15 residues. Germline CDR1 and CDR2: DFQATT and SNEGSKA (reference sequence). V dropped 0 bases and J dropped 1 base, with 12 bases sitting between them. The CDR3 nucleotides are TGCAGTGCTAGAGATCCCCAAGGGGAGAACACTGAAGCTTTCTTT. Protein product: CSARDPQGENTEAFF.

The chain recombines TRBV7-8 with TRBJ2-2; D is ambiguous. The V end lost 1 base, the J end lost 1 base, and 10 bases lay between the germline ends. The V gene's germline CDR1 is SGHVS and CDR2 FQNEAQ. This CDR3 spans 16 amino acids. The CDR3 coding sequence is TGTGCCAGCAGCTTAGTGTACCACGGGAACACCGGGGAGCTGTTTTTT. It is translated as CASSLVYHGNTGELFF.

The sample holds a few counts of this clonotype. The genes are TRBV20-1 and TRBJ2-1; TRBD2 agrees at 10 bases. The ends lost 0 bases at V and 7 bases at J; junction bases unmatched: 9. CDR3 length: 16 residues. CDR1 DFQATT and CDR2 SNEGSKA come from the germline V gene (reference sequence). Here the CDR3 reads CSARDDSSGGWNEQFF. CDR3 sequence (DNA): TGCAGTGCTAGAGATGATTCTAGCGGGGGTTGGAATGAGCAGTTCTTC.

This rearrangement joins TRBV6-5 to TRBJ2-1; no definite D call. CDR1 MNHEY and CDR2 SVGAGI come from the germline V gene. The V gene lost 0 bases and the J gene lost 6 bases, with 3 bases spanning the gap. This CDR3 region has 12 residues. CDR3 sequence: CASSYSANEQFF. For the CDR3, the DNA is TGTGCCAGCAGTTACTCGGCCAATGAGCAGTTCTTC.

The chain joins TRBV7-2 to TRBJ2-5; 11 positions agree with TRBD1. From germline, CDR1 is SGHTA and CDR2 FQGNSA. The CDR3 has 16 residues. With V trimmed by 1 base and J by 3 bases, 4 bases remained unmatched. DNA of the CDR3: TGTGCCAGCAGCTTAGGGGGGACAGGGGGGGAAGAGACCCAGTACTTC. This codes for CASSLGGTGGEETQYF.

This clonotype was observed a handful of times. The rearrangement uses TRBV6-1 and TRBJ1-2; no definite D call. Trimming took off 5 bases at V and 2 bases at J, with 12 bases between the two ends. This CDR3 contains 14 residues. Germline CDR1 MNHNS, CDR2 SASEGT. DNA of the CDR3: TGTGCCAGCAGTCCCTTTTTGGGGAACTATGGCTACACCTTC. Translating gives CASSPFLGNYGYTF.

The V gene is TRBV6-1, the J gene TRBJ1-5, with TRBD1 matching 7 bases. The CDR3 is 16 residues long. Germline loops: CDR1 MNHNS, CDR2 SASEGT. V gave up 6 bases and J gave up 0 bases; unmatched junction bases: 8. The CDR3 spells CASSGTVPNSNQPQHF. CDR3 in DNA: TGTGCCAGCAGCGGGACAGTCCCAAATAGCAATCAGCCCCAGCATTTT.

J is TRBJ2-1 and V is TRBV7-2; TRBD2 matches at 12 bases. Germline values: CDR1 SGHTA, CDR2 FQGNSA. This CDR3 contains 15 residues. Trimming took 1 base from V and 9 from J; bases not matched to a gene: 4. For the CDR3, the DNA is TGTGCCAGCAGCTTAGAACTAGCGGGAGGTGGTGAGCAGTTCTTC. Translation gives CASSLELAGGGEQFF.

This rearrangement joins TRBV6-2 or TRBV6-3 to TRBJ2-3; 7 nucleotides line up with TRBD1. V dropped 5 bases and J dropped 6; count of bases not matched to a gene: 2. Germline V gives CDR1 MNHEY, CDR2 SVGEGT. This CDR3 is 12 amino acids long. DNA for the CDR3: TGTGCCAGCAGTAGGGGGCCCGATACGCAGTATTTT. As protein: CASSRGPDTQYF.

This clonotype has a single count. This chain uses TRBV10-3 with TRBJ1-6, with D possibly being TRBD1 (5 bases). This CDR3 spans 15 amino acids. V lost 0 bases to trimming and J lost 6 bases, with 9 bases between them. Germline V CDR1 and CDR2: ENHRY, SYGVKD. This CDR3 is CAISESQGSNSPLHF. The CDR3 DNA follows: TGTGCCATCAGTGAGTCGCAGGGTAGTAATTCACCCCTCCACTTT.

The V and J genes are TRBV2 and TRBJ1-1; the D is unclear. The CDR3 extends over 13 amino acids. V lost 2 bases and J lost 1, with 5 bases in between. CDR1 is SNHLY and CDR2 is FYNNEI in the germline V gene. The CDR3 sequence: CASSERRNTEAFF. CDR3 DNA: TGTGCCAGCAGTGAACGGCGGAACACTGAAGCTTTCTTT. The variable domain in full, completed from reference TRBV2 and TRBJ1-1, reads EPEVTQTPSHQVTQMGQEVILRCVPISNHLYFYWYRQILGQKVEFLVSFYNNEISEKSEIFDDQFSVERPDGSNFTLKIRSTKLEDSAMYFCASSERRNTEAFFGQGTRLTVV.

This clonotype turned up a few times. This chain connects TRBV7-9 to TRBJ2-3, with TRBD1 matching 7 bases. Germline loops: CDR1 SEHNR, CDR2 FQNEAQ (reference sequence). Unmatched junction bases numbered 5, after V lost 5 bases and J lost 0 bases. This CDR3 is built from 15 residues. In DNA, the CDR3 is TGTGCCAGCAGCGCAGGGACAGCTAGCACAGATACGCAGTATTTT. Translated, it gives CASSAGTASTDTQYF.

This sequence joins TRBV10-3 and TRBJ2-1, with D possibly called TRBD1 or TRBD2 (6 bases each). CDR1 is ENHRY and CDR2 is SYGVKD in the germline V gene. V lost 8 bases and J lost 5, with 16 bases in between. This CDR3 is built from 14 residues. The CDR3 DNA reads TGTGCCATCCGGCCAGGGGCTAGCGACAATGAGCAGTTCTTC. It codes for CAIRPGASDNEQFF.

This rearrangement joins TRBV27 to TRBJ2-1; D perhaps matches TRBD1 (6 bases). The CDR3 spans 15 residues. V shed 8 bases and J shed 6 bases, with 20 bases lying between them. The germline V gene encodes CDR1 MNHEY and CDR2 SMNVEV (reference sequence). CDR3 protein: CASYPAGTPANEQFF. In DNA, the CDR3 is TGTGCCAGCTATCCTGCCGGGACACCGGCCAATGAGCAGTTCTTC.

This clonotype was found a few times. The chain couples TRBV28 to TRBJ2-5; 8 bases agree with TRBD1. V lost 6 bases, J lost 1 base, and 7 bases stayed unmatched. Germline values: CDR1 MDHEN, CDR2 SYDVKM. The CDR3 loop spans 15 amino acids. The CDR3 reads CASSRWDRPQETQYF. The CDR3 region has the DNA TGTGCCAGCAGCCGGTGGGACAGGCCCCAAGAGACCCAGTACTTC.

This clonotype was seen only a few times. This chain links TRBV20-1 with TRBJ1-1; D perhaps matches TRBD1 (6 bases). The CDR3 runs 14 residues. CDR1 and CDR2 (germline): DFQATT, SNEGSKA (reference sequence). Trimming removed 0 bases from V and 7 bases from J, with 15 bases in between. The CDR3 reads CSARDQRGSDEAFF. Written as DNA, the CDR3 is TGCAGTGCTAGAGATCAAAGGGGGTCCGATGAAGCTTTCTTT.

This clonotype has more than one count but fewer than ten. V and J are TRBV29-1 and TRBJ1-5, with D unresolved. V lost 4 bases and J lost 6, with 10 bases in between. Germline-derived CDR1 and CDR2 are SQVTM and ANQGSEA. This CDR3 region has 12 residues. CDR3 sequence (DNA): TGCAGCGTTGCCACCCTGGGTCAGCCCCAGCATTTT. This translates into CSVATLGQPQHF. The entire variable domain, with the rest obtained from reference TRBV29-1 and TRBJ1-5, is as follows: SAVISQKPSRDICQRGTSLTIQCQVDSQVTMMFWYRQQPGQSLTLIATANQGSEATYESGFVIDKFPISRPNLTFSTLTVSNMSPEDSSIYLCSVATLGQPQHFGDGTRLSIL.

This clonotype rates as medium-sized. The V call is TRBV7-6, the J call TRBJ1-1; 10 bases map to TRBD1. The CDR3 covers 15 residues. With 4 bases clipped from V and 1 base from J, the junction kept 3 bases outside the gene matches. From germline, CDR1 is SGHVS and CDR2 FNYEAQ. Here the CDR3 DNA reads TGTGCCAGCAGCTCTCGACAGGGGGCGAACACTGAAGCTTTCTTT. Its protein is CASSSRQGANTEAFF.

The chain combines TRBV20-1 with TRBJ2-7; D ambiguous. CDR1 is DFQATT and CDR2 is SNEGSKA in the germline V gene (reference sequence). CDR3 length: 13 amino acids. CDR3 bases: TGCTCCGCAGACACGCTTAGGGATTACGAGCAGTACTTC. Translating gives CSADTLRDYEQYF.

A word on this clonotype: One junction end does not reproduce the germline sequence, and a read error may be involved. V is TRBV20-1 and J is TRBJ1-6; weak D call: TRBD1 (5 bases). The CDR3 is 13 residues long. Germline V CDR1 and CDR2: DFQATT, SNEGSKA (reference sequence). CDR3 coding DNA: TGCGGTGCTAGAGTCAGGGATAATTCACCCCTCCACTTT. This codes for CGARVRDNSPLHF.

This clonotype was seen only a few times. This chain joins TRBV24-1 and TRBJ2-5, with D perhaps matching TRBD1 (6 bases). The V end was cut by 4 bases, the J end by 1 base, with 12 bases between. Germline CDR1 reads KGHDR; CDR2 reads SFDVKD. The CDR3 runs 15 residues. CDR3 coding DNA: TGTGCCACCAGTGACCGTACAGGGTCCCAAGAGACCCAGTACTTC. Residues: CATSDRTGSQETQYF.

The rearrangement joins TRBV28 to TRBJ2-3, with a weak D call TRBD2 (6 bases). The CDR3 spans 16 residues. Trimming left V 3 bases short and J 2 bases short, with 15 bases between. The V gene's germline CDR1 is MDHEN and CDR2 SYDVKM. The CDR3 DNA is TGTGCCAGCAGTTTTTGGCGGGATGGCTTCACAGATACGCAGTATTTT. Its translation is CASSFWRDGFTDTQYF. The full variable domain, its missing parts supplied by reference TRBV28 and TRBJ2-3, is DVKVTQSSRYLVKRTGEKVFLECVQDMDHENMFWYRQDPGLGLRLIYFSYDVKMKEKGDIPEGYSVSREKKERFSLILESASTNQTSMYLCASSFWRDGFTDTQYFGPGTRLTVL.